This passage covers 22 T cell receptor beta chains from one sample sequenced in a study of T cell responses to AZD1222 COVID-19 vaccine. Using immunoSEQ multiplex PCR, the repertoire was profiled, and TCRdb retains in-frame clones only, with some absent. The sample records roughly 140,000 clones, around nine tenths being singletons. Sequenced here: peripheral blood, sampled on day 0 of MenACWY control vaccination. Every receptor here comes from an adult in good health.

The chain couples TRBV18 to TRBJ2-1, with 11 bases identical to TRBD2. With V trimmed by 6 bases and J by 5 bases, 3 bases remained unmatched. The germline V gene has CDR1 KGHSH and CDR2 LQKENI. The CDR3 sequence is 14 residues long. The CDR3 DNA follows: TGTGCCAGCTCGGGGACTAGCGGTCACAATGAGCAGTTCTTC. Its translation: CASSGTSGHNEQFF.

The genes are TRBV5-6 and TRBJ1-4, with TRBD1 as a possible D gene (6 bases). This CDR3 region has 15 residues. V was pared by 0 bases and J by 8 bases, with 14 bases between. Germline CDR1 reads SGHDT; CDR2 reads YYEEEE. CDR3 region: CASSLARQGKEKLFF. In DNA, the CDR3 is TGTGCCAGCAGCTTGGCTCGCCAGGGGAAAGAAAAACTGTTTTTT.

The chain links TRBV11-2 to TRBJ2-7; D unresolved. CDR1 SGHAT and CDR2 FQNNGV come from the germline V gene. This CDR3 is 15 amino acids long. V lost 4 bases to trimming and J lost 1 base, with 14 bases between them. CDR3 bases: TGTGCCAGCAGCTCCCCCTTTTCGGTTTCCTACGAGCAGTACTTC. Translated: CASSSPFSVSYEQYF.

This sequence joins TRBV18 and TRBJ1-1; D remains unclear. Germline CDR1 KGHSH, CDR2 LQKENI. The CDR3 has 16 residues. Trimming removed 3 bases from V and 3 bases from J, with 17 bases in between. The CDR3: CASSPLSVVMDTEAFF. Written as DNA, the CDR3 is TGTGCCAGCTCACCCCTCTCGGTGGTCATGGACACTGAAGCTTTCTTT.

The chain carries TRBV5-1 and TRBJ2-6; unclear D gene. Germline-derived CDR1 and CDR2 are SGHRS and YFSETQ. The germline V and J ends were trimmed by 3 bases and 0 bases, with 13 bases remaining between them. The CDR3 runs to 17 residues. The CDR3 bases are TGCGCCAGCAGCTGGACGGCAACTGACTCTGGGGCCAACGTCCTGACTTTC. Amino acid sequence: CASSWTATDSGANVLTF.

The chain has TRBV19 and TRBJ2-7; the match to TRBD1 covers 7 bases. This CDR3 region has 14 residues. Trimming cost V 3 bases and J 4 bases; bases outside gene matches: 6. CDR1 and CDR2 (germline): LNHDA, SQIVND (reference sequence). The CDR3 here is CASSIGQVTYEQYF. DNA for the CDR3: TGTGCCAGTAGTATCGGACAGGTCACTTACGAGCAGTACTTC.

The chain uses TRBV3-1 (or the pseudogene TRBV3-2) and TRBJ1-3; tentatively, D is TRBD1 (6 bases). CDR1 and CDR2 (germline): LGHDT, YNNKEL (reference sequence). The CDR3 has 15 amino acids. With 1 base removed from V and 0 bases from J, the gap between germline ends came to 7 bases. CDR3 nucleotide sequence: TGTGCCAGCAGCCAAGGGGGACACTCTGGAAACACCATATATTTT. This encodes CASSQGGHSGNTIYF.

The V and J genes are TRBV10-3 and TRBJ1-1; TRBD1 might be the D (6 bases). The V gene lost 6 bases and the J gene lost 1 base, with 12 bases spanning the gap. Germline CDR1 reads ENHRY; CDR2 reads SYGVKD. The CDR3 loop spans 14 amino acids. The CDR3 sequence is CAIRGDTANTEAFF. The CDR3, as DNA: TGTGCCATCAGAGGGGACACCGCGAACACTGAAGCTTTCTTT.

This clone was recorded once. V usage is TRBV29-1 and J usage is TRBJ2-1, with TRBD2 identical over 13 bases. In germline, CDR1 is SQVTM, CDR2 ANQGSEA. With 7 bases clipped from V and 0 bases from J, the junction kept 9 bases outside the gene matches. The CDR3 length is 17 residues. The DNA for the CDR3 is TGCAGCGGATCCGGGACTAGCGGGAAAAGCTCCTACAATGAGCAGTTCTTC. Its translation: CSGSGTSGKSSYNEQFF.

The J gene is TRBJ1-5, the V gene TRBV19, with D uncertain. Germline-derived CDR1 and CDR2 are LNHDA and SQIVND (reference sequence). Trimming took 4 bases from V and 0 from J, leaving 7 bases between them. The CDR3 sequence is 14 residues long. Here the CDR3 DNA reads TGTGCCAGTAGTACAACAGCTAGCAATCAGCCCCAGCATTTT. Translation gives CASSTTASNQPQHF. Looking up the rest from reference TRBV19 and TRBJ1-5 gives the full variable domain: DGGITQSPKYLFRKEGQNVTLSCEQNLNHDAMYWYRQDPGQGLRLIYYSQIVNDFQKGDIAEGYSVSREKKESFPLTVTSAQKNPTAFYLCASSTTASNQPQHFGDGTRLSIL.

The J gene is TRBJ1-1, the V gene TRBV27, with 8 nucleotides matching TRBD1. The trim removed 8 bases at V and 3 bases at J, leaving 5 bases unmatched. The CDR3 loop spans 13 amino acids. Germline V gene sequence: CDR1 MNHEY, CDR2 SMNVEV (reference sequence). The CDR3 spells CASGRGPDTEAFF. The CDR3 DNA follows: TGTGCCAGCGGCAGGGGGCCGGACACTGAAGCTTTCTTT.

The chain combines TRBV7-8 with TRBJ2-7; D call uncertain. The germline gives CDR1 SGHVS, CDR2 FQNEAQ. The V end was cut by 0 bases, the J end by 0 bases, with 9 bases between. This CDR3 has 15 residues. This CDR3 is CASSLAPGYSYEQYF. The CDR3 DNA sequence: TGTGCCAGCAGCTTAGCGCCAGGATACTCCTACGAGCAGTACTTC.

The chain joins TRBV6-2 or TRBV6-3 to TRBJ2-5, with D perhaps matching TRBD1 (6 bases). Trimming removed 5 bases at V and 4 bases at J, with 14 bases between. CDR3 length equals 14 residues. Per germline, CDR1 MNHEY and CDR2 SVGEGT. CDR3 sequence (DNA): TGTGCCAGCAGTCGCGCCTTCAGGGGAGAGACCCAGTACTTC. Protein: CASSRAFRGETQYF.

The J gene is TRBJ1-6, the V gene TRBV24-1; possibly TRBD1 for D (5 bases). This CDR3 contains 19 residues. V lost 10 bases and J lost 8, with 32 bases in between. The germline CDR1 and CDR2 sequences are KGHDR and SFDVKD. The CDR3 region is CATPRARDPGWSFYSPLHF. Here the CDR3 DNA reads TGTGCCACTCCCCGTGCGCGGGACCCAGGGTGGAGCTTTTATTCACCCCTCCACTTT.

The V and J genes are TRBV2 and TRBJ1-3; D unresolved. Germline V gene sequence: CDR1 SNHLY, CDR2 FYNNEI. This CDR3 spans 13 amino acids. The ends were cut back, 4 bases at V and 4 bases at J, with 8 bases in the middle. Here the CDR3 DNA reads TGTGCCAGCAGTGTTCTCAGCGGAAACACCATATATTTT. Translated, it gives CASSVLSGNTIYF. Based on the CDR3 plus reference TRBV2 and TRBJ1-3, the full variable domain is EPEVTQTPSHQVTQMGQEVILRCVPISNHLYFYWYRQILGQKVEFLVSFYNNEISEKSEIFDDQFSVERPDGSNFTLKIRSTKLEDSAMYFCASSVLSGNTIYFGEGSWLTVV.

The chain joins TRBV28 to TRBJ1-1; 7 bases are a match to TRBD1. Germline V gene sequence: CDR1 MDHEN, CDR2 SYDVKM. Unmatched junction bases numbered 9, after V lost 5 bases and J lost 6 bases. This CDR3 spans 14 amino acids. The CDR3 sequence is CASSPSGGFPEAFF. The CDR3 DNA reads TGTGCCAGCAGTCCCTCAGGGGGATTTCCTGAAGCTTTCTTT.

The chain carries TRBV19 and TRBJ2-2; 12 positions agree with TRBD2. V shed 2 bases, J shed 5 bases, and the junction held 3 bases outside the gene matches. Germline CDR1 reads LNHDA; CDR2 reads SQIVND (reference sequence). This CDR3 is 16 amino acids long. CDR3 in DNA: TGTGCCAGTAGTATAAGACTAGCGGGAGTAACCGGGGAGCTGTTTTTT. Translated: CASSIRLAGVTGELFF.

This chain connects TRBV7-9 to TRBJ2-2; TRBD2 matches at 10 bases. Germline values: CDR1 SEHNR, CDR2 FQNEAQ (reference sequence). This CDR3 is built from 19 residues. The J segment lost 0 bases and the V segment lost 7 bases, leaving 14 bases of the junction unmatched. For the CDR3, the DNA is TGTGCCAGCATCAGGGGCCTAGCGGGGGAGACCACGAACACCGGGGAGCTGTTTTTT. Encoded protein: CASIRGLAGETTNTGELFF.

V is TRBV15 and J is TRBJ1-2, with D tentatively TRBD1 (6 bases). The germline V gene has CDR1 LNHNV and CDR2 YYDKDF (reference sequence). V dropped 8 bases and J dropped 0 bases, with 10 bases sitting between them. The CDR3 is 13 amino acids. Here the CDR3 reads CATGEGANYGYTF. CDR3 sequence (DNA): TGTGCCACCGGGGAGGGGGCTAACTATGGCTACACCTTC.

The chain combines TRBV27 with TRBJ2-2; the D gene could be TRBD1 or TRBD2 (5 bases each). Germline loops: CDR1 MNHEY, CDR2 SMNVEV (reference sequence). V lost 6 bases, J lost 0 bases, and 23 bases lay in between. This CDR3 is built from 19 residues. In nucleotides, the CDR3 is TGTGCCAGCAGCCCTTGGGGCGCGGGCAAACTCGCGAACACCGGGGAGCTGTTTTTT. This codes for CASSPWGAGKLANTGELFF.

The chain recombines TRBV28 with TRBJ1-3, with no clear D. The V and J ends lost 6 bases and 0 bases respectively, with 9 bases between them. This CDR3 is 14 amino acids long. CDR1 is MDHEN and CDR2 is SYDVKM in the germline V gene. This CDR3 is CASRGTGSGNTIYF. Here the CDR3 DNA reads TGTGCCAGCAGAGGCACGGGCTCTGGAAACACCATATATTTT.

The chain recombines TRBV6-5 with TRBJ2-2, with a possible D match to TRBD1 (6 bases). This CDR3 contains 14 residues. CDR1 is MNHEY and CDR2 is SVGAGI in the germline V gene. Trimming stripped 6 bases from V and 4 bases from J, with 12 bases between. CDR3 loop: CASRYTGSTGELFF. CDR3 bases: TGTGCCAGCAGATACACAGGGAGCACCGGGGAGCTGTTTTTT.